One sample yielded the 6 T cell receptor beta chains listed below, sequenced in a study of blood T cells in healthy people across ages. Sample-barcoded 5' priming and a J-beta primer mix drove a second PCR of about 6 to 11 cycles. TCRdb passed the 5' RACE reads through MiXCR, listing each CDR3 protein once. This sample has roughly 2 million distinct CDR3 sequences; roughly 49% occur once, and the top ten carry over 2%. Input material: blood. The source of these receptors is a middle-aged woman in good health.

A few counts support this clonotype. J is TRBJ2-7 and V is TRBV20-1; a possible D gene is TRBD2 (5 bases). Germline loops: CDR1 DFQATT, CDR2 SNEGSKA (reference sequence). The length of the CDR3 is 14 residues. Trimming stripped 6 bases from V and 8 bases from J, with 23 bases between. The CDR3 DNA reads TGCAGTGCCCCGTCCGAGGGCCTACCCAACAAGCAGTACTTC. The encoded protein is CSAPSEGLPNKQYF.

V is TRBV4-1 and J is TRBJ1-2; tentative D call: TRBD1 (6 bases). The CDR3 sequence is 16 residues long. CDR1 and CDR2 (germline): MGHRA, YSYEKL. V lost 1 base to trimming and J lost 7 bases, with 19 bases between them. The CDR3 protein is CASSQGNRGYPPGYTF. CDR3 nucleotide sequence: TGCGCCAGCAGCCAAGGAAATAGGGGGTATCCCCCTGGCTACACCTTC.

This clonotype came up a few times. The J gene is TRBJ2-1, the V gene TRBV20-1; 11 bases map to TRBD2. Germline-derived CDR1 and CDR2 are DFQATT and SNEGSKA (reference sequence). J was trimmed by 8 bases and V by 3 bases; bases with no gene match: 12. This CDR3 contains 16 residues. This CDR3 is CSASPLGTSGGHEQFF. In DNA, the CDR3 is TGCAGTGCTAGCCCGCTCGGGACTAGCGGCGGGCATGAGCAGTTCTTC.

This rearrangement joins TRBV6-6 to TRBJ2-3; 14 bases fit TRBD2. The CDR3 has 15 amino acids. The ends lost 5 bases at V and 7 bases at J; junction bases unmatched: 5. Germline V lookup: CDR1 MNHNY, CDR2 SVGAGI (reference sequence). The CDR3 is CASSGTSGGLNTQYF. The CDR3 DNA follows: TGTGCCAGCAGTGGGACTAGCGGGGGCCTAAATACGCAGTATTTT.

V and J are TRBV4-3 and TRBJ2-5; possibly TRBD1 for D (6 bases). The CDR3 consists of 15 residues. Germline assignment: CDR1 LGHNA and CDR2 YSLEER. The V end was cut by 0 bases, the J end by 9 bases, with 17 bases between. DNA for the CDR3: TGCGCCAGCAGCCAAGATACGGCGAACCCAGGGGCCCAGTACTTC. Protein product: CASSQDTANPGAQYF.

The chain links TRBV4-1 to TRBJ1-2, with 7 positions matching TRBD1. The CDR3 is made up of 14 amino acids. Germline CDR1 and CDR2: MGHRA and YSYEKL. The V and J ends lost 9 bases and 3 bases, in that order; junction bases with no gene match: 10. The CDR3: CASSGRQGDYGYTF. For the CDR3, the DNA is TGCGCCAGTAGCGGTCGACAGGGAGACTATGGCTACACCTTC.